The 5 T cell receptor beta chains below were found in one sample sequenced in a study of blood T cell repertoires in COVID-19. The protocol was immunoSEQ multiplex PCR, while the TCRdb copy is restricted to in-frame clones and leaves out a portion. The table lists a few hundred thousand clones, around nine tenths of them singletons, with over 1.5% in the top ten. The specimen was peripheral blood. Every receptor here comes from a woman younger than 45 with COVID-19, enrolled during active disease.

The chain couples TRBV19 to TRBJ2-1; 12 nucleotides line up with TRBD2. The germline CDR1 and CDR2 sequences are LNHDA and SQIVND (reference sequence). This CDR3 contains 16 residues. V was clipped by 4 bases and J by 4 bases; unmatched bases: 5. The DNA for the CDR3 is TGTGCCAGTAGTAGACCGGGACTAGCGGGTTACAATGAGCAGTTCTTC. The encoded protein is CASSRPGLAGYNEQFF.

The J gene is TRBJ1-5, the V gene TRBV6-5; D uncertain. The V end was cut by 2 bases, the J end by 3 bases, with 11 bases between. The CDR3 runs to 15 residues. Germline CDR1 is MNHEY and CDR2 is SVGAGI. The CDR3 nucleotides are TGTGCCAGCAGTTACAGGGAGGGTGACAATCAGCCCCAGCATTTT. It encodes CASSYREGDNQPQHF.

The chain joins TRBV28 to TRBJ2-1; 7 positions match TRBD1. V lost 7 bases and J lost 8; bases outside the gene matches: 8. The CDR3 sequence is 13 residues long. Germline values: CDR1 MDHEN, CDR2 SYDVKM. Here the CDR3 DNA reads TGTGCCAGCACCTTAGACAGGGTACATGAGCAGTTCTTC. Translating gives CASTLDRVHEQFF. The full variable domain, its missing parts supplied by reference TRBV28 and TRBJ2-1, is DVKVTQSSRYLVKRTGEKVFLECVQDMDHENMFWYRQDPGLGLRLIYFSYDVKMKEKGDIPEGYSVSREKKERFSLILESASTNQTSMYLCASTLDRVHEQFFGPGTRLTVL.

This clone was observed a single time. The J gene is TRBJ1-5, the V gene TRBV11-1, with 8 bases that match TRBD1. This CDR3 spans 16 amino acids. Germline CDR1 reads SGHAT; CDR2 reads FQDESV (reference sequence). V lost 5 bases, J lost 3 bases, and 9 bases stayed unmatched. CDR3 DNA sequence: TGTGCCAGCAGCCACAGGGGACAGGCCTTCAATCAGCCCCAGCATTTT. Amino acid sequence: CASSHRGQAFNQPQHF.

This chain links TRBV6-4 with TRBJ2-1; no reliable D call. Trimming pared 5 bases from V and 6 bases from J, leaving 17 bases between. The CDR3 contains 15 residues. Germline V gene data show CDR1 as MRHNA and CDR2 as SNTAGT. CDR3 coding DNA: TGTGCCAGCAGTAGCGTGGCTAGTCAGCGCAATGAGCAGTTCTTC. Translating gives CASSSVASQRNEQFF.